This T cell receptor beta chain is drawn from a study of blood T cells in healthy people across ages. A second PCR of 7 to 11 cycles used a sample-barcoded 5' primer and a J-beta primer mix. TCRdb ran MiXCR on the 5' RACE reads and lists one entry per CDR3 protein. In the table there are 870,000 or so distinct CDR3 sequences, about 28% of which are singletons. V was cut by 5 bases and J by 0 bases, with 5 bases left in between. CDR1 and CDR2 (germline): SGHTA, FQGNSA. The CDR3 is 14 amino acids. This clonotype was seen repeatedly, ten times or more. The source material was blood. The source of this sequence is a woman of 80 years or more in good health. V gene TRBV7-2 combines with J gene TRBJ2-6; D not resolved. CDR3 residues: CASSVLSGANVLTF. The CDR3 nucleotides read TGTGCCAGCAGCGTTCTCTCTGGGGCCAACGTCCTGACTTTC.